This T cell receptor (beta chain) derives from a study of regulatory T cells in long-lasting Graves disease. The V end lost 4 bases, the J end lost 2 bases, and 5 bases lay between the germline ends. CDR3 size: 13 residues. From germline, CDR1 is MGHDK and CDR2 SYGVNS. TCR beta libraries were built with iRepertoire HTBI primers and Arm-PCR of CDR3 regions. Via MiXCR, TCRdb re-called the multiplex PCR reads, giving one row per CDR3 protein. The top ten clones hold 29% of a sample with about 340,000 distinct CDR3 sequences, 15% to 20% of them seen once. Time point specified: persistent/refractory GD, antithyroid drugs over 5 years with positive TRAb. RNA isolated from PBMCs was used to make the TCR library.

The J gene is TRBJ1-4, the V gene TRBV25-1; possible D gene TRBD1, 5 bases. This TCR came from a female donor with Graves disease. This sample comprised peripheral blood mononuclear cells (PBMCs), obtained when the disease was refractory, from a patient treated with antithyroid drugs. This chain's CDR3 is CASSAGTNEKLFF. CDR3 sequence (DNA): TGTGCCAGCAGTGCAGGGACTAATGAAAAACTGTTTTTT.